What follows are 27 T cell receptor beta chains derived from one specimen sequenced in a study of beta chain features in type 1 diabetes. Isolated RNA was reverse transcribed in full, so expressed TCRB transcripts were sequenced. The method was immunoSEQ multiplex PCR; TCRdb's version includes in-frame clones alone and lacks a portion of them. Among roughly 230,000 clones, about 9.3% were seen once, and the ten largest hold 0.03% to 0.035%. The sample comprised naive CD4+ T cells from blood. The receptors come from a woman between 18 and 29 years old in good health.

This rearrangement joins TRBV11-2 to TRBJ1-2, with 8 bases aligning to TRBD1. CDR1 and CDR2 (germline): SGHAT, FQNNGV. V shed 4 bases and J 3 bases; nucleotides not matched to a gene: 1. There are 13 residues in the CDR3. The CDR3 loop reads CASSYRGDYGYTF. CDR3 bases: TGTGCCAGCAGCTACAGGGGGGACTATGGCTACACCTTC.

This clone has a handful of counts. This chain connects TRBV6-5 to TRBJ1-1; TRBD1 agrees at 10 bases. V was pared by 2 bases and J by 5 bases, with 5 bases of the junction left unmatched. The CDR3 loop spans 15 amino acids. Per germline, CDR1 MNHEY and CDR2 SVGAGI. Written as DNA, the CDR3 is TGTGCCAGCAGTTACCCGGGACAGGGGTGGACTGAAGCTTTCTTT. It codes for CASSYPGQGWTEAFF.

This clone was observed a handful of times. The rearrangement uses TRBV5-1 and TRBJ2-5, with TRBD2 as a possible D gene (5 bases). Germline CDR1 and CDR2: SGHRS and YFSETQ. Trimming stripped 5 bases from V and 2 bases from J, with 13 bases between. The CDR3 runs 14 residues. The CDR3 bases are TGCGCCAGCAGTCGGGTATCGGGGCAAGAGACCCAGTACTTC. This codes for CASSRVSGQETQYF.

The V call is TRBV6-5, the J call TRBJ2-6, with D maybe TRBD1 (5 bases). CDR1 MNHEY and CDR2 SVGAGI come from the germline V gene. CDR3 length: 16 amino acids. Trimming took 6 bases from V and 4 from J, leaving 16 bases between them. The CDR3 nucleotides are TGTGCCAGCAGCTACCAGACAGCCCCCGGGGCCAACGTCCTGACTTTC. This gives the protein CASSYQTAPGANVLTF.

This clone was picked up many times. This chain links TRBV29-1 with TRBJ1-2; D is unclear. Germline V CDR1 and CDR2: SQVTM, ANQGSEA. Trimming left V 1 base short and J 8 bases short, with 8 bases between. CDR3 length equals 11 residues. This chain's CDR3 is CSVEAAGGYTF. Here the CDR3 DNA reads TGCAGCGTTGAAGCGGCCGGGGGCTACACCTTC.

The table lists this clone with a few counts. The rearrangement uses TRBV19 and TRBJ2-1, with 10 nucleotides matching TRBD2. The germline V gene encodes CDR1 LNHDA and CDR2 SQIVND (reference sequence). Germline trimming cut 8 bases from V and 6 bases from J; bases unmatched to any gene: 10. This CDR3 is 15 amino acids long. The CDR3 region is CASRSSGGRGNEQFF. For the CDR3, the DNA is TGTGCCAGTCGTTCTAGCGGGGGACGGGGCAATGAGCAGTTCTTC.

V gene TRBV19 combines with J gene TRBJ1-1; 8 nucleotides match TRBD1. The germline gives CDR1 LNHDA, CDR2 SQIVND (reference sequence). The CDR3 totals 14 residues. J gave up 11 bases and V 5 bases, and 13 bases lay outside the gene matches. CDR3 coding DNA: TGTGCCAGTAGTCCTGGGACAGGTGTGATCGGGGCTTTCTTT. Its protein product is CASSPGTGVIGAFF.

This clone was counted a few times. The chain employs TRBV20-1 and TRBJ1-1; D is undetermined. CDR3 size: 11 residues. Germline lookup yields CDR1 DFQATT and CDR2 SNEGSKA (reference sequence). Trimming removed 0 bases at V and 9 bases at J, with 8 bases between. The CDR3 DNA sequence: TGCAGTGCTAGAGATCCCCCTAAAGCTTTCTTT. Its protein product is CSARDPPKAFF.

This clone was seen a few times. The rearrangement links TRBV19 to TRBJ1-1; 7 nucleotides align to TRBD1. V lost 5 bases and J lost 1; bases outside the gene matches: 10. The germline V gene encodes CDR1 LNHDA and CDR2 SQIVND (reference sequence). This CDR3 is 16 amino acids long. Written as DNA, the CDR3 is TGTGCCAGTAGTGTCGCGAAGGGGGCCGGGAACACTGAAGCTTTCTTT. It specifies CASSVAKGAGNTEAFF. Full variable domain (missing parts from reference TRBV19 and TRBJ1-1): DGGITQSPKYLFRKEGQNVTLSCEQNLNHDAMYWYRQDPGQGLRLIYYSQIVNDFQKGDIAEGYSVSREKKESFPLTVTSAQKNPTAFYLCASSVAKGAGNTEAFFGQGTRLTVV.

The chain couples TRBV19 to TRBJ1-5; possibly TRBD1 for D (6 bases). CDR1 is LNHDA, CDR2 SQIVND, per germline (reference sequence). V lost 7 bases to trimming and J lost 2 bases, with 18 bases between them. The CDR3 is made up of 16 amino acids. CDR3 loop: CASTRTQGSRNQPQHF. In DNA form, the CDR3 reads TGTGCCAGTACCCGGACCCAGGGGTCACGCAATCAGCCCCAGCATTTT.

The chain joins TRBV28 to TRBJ1-2, with D possibly TRBD1 on 5 matching bases. The V gene's germline CDR1 is MDHEN and CDR2 SYDVKM. The CDR3 loop spans 14 amino acids. Trimming stripped 4 bases from V and 7 bases from J, with 16 bases between. CDR3: CASSYRGRGSGYTF. The CDR3 coding sequence is TGTGCCAGCAGTTACCGGGGGAGGGGCAGTGGCTACACCTTC.

This clone appeared a few times. V and J are TRBV11-2 and TRBJ1-1, with a weak D call TRBD1 (5 bases). Germline CDR1 and CDR2: SGHAT and FQNNGV. V was cut by 2 bases and J by 6 bases, with 13 bases left in between. The CDR3 has 14 residues. The CDR3 DNA reads as TGTGCCAGCAGCTTATCGGAGGGACCTTCTGAAGCTTTCTTT. Amino acids: CASSLSEGPSEAFF.

The chain employs TRBV18 and TRBJ2-7, with TRBD1 as a possible D gene (6 bases). The CDR3 contains 14 residues. V was shortened by 4 bases and J by 3 bases, with 13 bases between the two germline ends. The germline gives CDR1 KGHSH, CDR2 LQKENI. Here the CDR3 DNA reads TGTGCCAGCTCACGCTACAGGGAATACTACGAGCAGTACTTC. Translating gives CASSRYREYYEQYF.

This clone was detected a few times. The rearrangement links TRBV5-4 to TRBJ2-7; 7 bases agree with TRBD2. The junction had 13 bases not matched to a gene; V was cut back by 4 bases and J by 3 bases. The germline V gene encodes CDR1 SGHNT and CDR2 YYREEE (reference sequence). There are 16 residues in the CDR3. In DNA, the CDR3 is TGTGCCAGCAGCGCGAGCTTAGCGGGCATCGACTACGAGCAGTACTTC. This encodes CASSASLAGIDYEQYF.

The table lists this clone with a few counts. The rearrangement links TRBV7-9 to TRBJ1-1; TRBD1 matches 8 bases. V was clipped by 4 bases and J by 6 bases; unmatched bases: 10. The germline V gene has CDR1 SEHNR and CDR2 FQNEAQ (reference sequence). The CDR3 sequence is 15 residues long. CDR3 residues: CASSYRQGSSAEAFF. The CDR3 region has the DNA TGTGCCAGCAGCTACCGACAGGGGAGTAGCGCTGAAGCTTTCTTT.

The gene calls are TRBV6-1 and TRBJ1-4; D call uncertain. This CDR3 has 16 residues. Germline V gene lookup returns CDR1 MNHNS and CDR2 SASEGT. The germline V and J ends were trimmed by 0 bases and 7 bases, with 15 bases remaining between them. In DNA form, the CDR3 reads TGTGCCAGCAGTGAAGCGGCGGCTTGGATTGGTGAAAAACTGTTTTTT. Protein sequence: CASSEAAAWIGEKLFF.

The CDR3: CAGRGDQETQYF. CDR3 nucleotides: TGTGCCGGGCGGGGGGACCAAGAGACCCAGTACTTC. The chain joins TRBV2 to TRBJ2-5, with TRBD2 matching 8 bases. The CDR3 covers 12 residues. Germline-derived CDR1 and CDR2 are SNHLY and FYNNEI. Trimming removed 11 bases from V and 0 bases from J; junction bases left unmatched: 2. Supplemented by reference TRBV2 and TRBJ2-5, the full variable domain reads EPEVTQTPSHQVTQMGQEVILRCVPISNHLYFYWYRQILGQKVEFLVSFYNNEISEKSEIFDDQFSVERPDGSNFTLKIRSTKLEDSAMYFCAGRGDQETQYFGPGTRLLVL.

There are a few counts of this clone. The V and J genes are TRBV19 and TRBJ2-2; 9 nucleotides match TRBD1. This CDR3 region has 17 residues. Germline V lookup: CDR1 LNHDA, CDR2 SQIVND (reference sequence). The junction had 8 bases not matched to a gene; V was cut back by 2 bases and J by 4 bases. The CDR3 sequence is CASSIIGGTGRTGELFF. The CDR3 nucleotides are TGTGCCAGTAGTATAATTGGAGGGACAGGGCGCACCGGGGAGCTGTTTTTT.

This clone has at least ten counts. The chain carries TRBV11-2 and TRBJ1-1; 9 nucleotides line up with TRBD1. From germline, CDR1 is SGHAT and CDR2 FQNNGV. J was trimmed by 10 bases and V by 5 bases; bases with no gene match: 8. The CDR3 consists of 13 residues. In DNA, the CDR3 is TGTGCCAGCAGCCCCGACGGGACAGGGCGAGCTTTCTTT. Its protein product is CASSPDGTGRAFF.

The chain combines TRBV10-3 with TRBJ2-7, with no clear D. Between the trimmed V and J ends, which lost 0 bases and 4 bases, there was a span of 7 bases. The CDR3 is made up of 13 amino acids. CDR1 ENHRY and CDR2 SYGVKD come from the germline V gene. CDR3 in DNA: TGTGCCATCAGTGAGTCCTTTCTGTACGAGCAGTACTTC. Translated, it gives CAISESFLYEQYF.

The V gene is TRBV6-1, the J gene TRBJ2-3, with 8 bases identical to TRBD1. The CDR3 loop spans 17 amino acids. From germline, CDR1 is MNHNS and CDR2 SASEGT. V lost 1 base to trimming and J lost 0 bases; unmatched junction nucleotides: 6. CDR3 in amino acids: CASSEDGQGRSTDTQYF. CDR3 nucleotide sequence: TGTGCCAGCAGTGAAGATGGACAGGGACGAAGCACAGATACGCAGTATTTT.

The chain has TRBV2 and TRBJ2-7; 7 nucleotides match TRBD1. Germline lookup yields CDR1 SNHLY and CDR2 FYNNEI. The CDR3 length is 14 residues. J lost 7 bases, V lost 3 bases, and 9 bases had no gene match. CDR3 in amino acids: CASSDQGRGLEQYF. The CDR3 bases are TGTGCCAGCAGTGACCAGGGCAGGGGGTTGGAGCAGTACTTC.

This clone was recorded a few times. The chain carries TRBV29-1 and TRBJ2-1; TRBD1 is a possible D gene (5 bases). CDR1 and CDR2 from the germline V gene are SQVTM and ANQGSEA. This CDR3 is built from 13 residues. V was clipped by 0 bases and J by 5 bases, with 8 bases between them. The DNA of the CDR3 is TGCAGCGTTGAAGAGGGGCGGCACAATGAGCAGTTCTTC. It yields the protein CSVEEGRHNEQFF.

This clone was picked up a small number of times. The J gene is TRBJ1-3, the V gene TRBV2; D remains unclear. The CDR3 is 15 amino acids. Germline V CDR1 and CDR2: SNHLY, FYNNEI. Deletions cut 7 bases from V and 4 bases from J, with 17 bases between. The CDR3 sequence: CASILRQAPGNTIYF. DNA of the CDR3: TGTGCCAGCATACTCAGGCAGGCTCCGGGAAACACCATATATTTT.

J is TRBJ1-1 and V is TRBV2; 8 bases align to TRBD1. From germline, CDR1 is SNHLY and CDR2 FYNNEI. This CDR3 region has 13 residues. With 8 bases clipped from V and 1 base from J, the junction kept 3 bases outside the gene matches. CDR3: CASGGQGNTEAFF. The CDR3 nucleotides read TGTGCCAGCGGCGGACAGGGGAACACTGAAGCTTTCTTT.

This chain uses TRBV4-2 with TRBJ2-5; the match to TRBD1 covers 7 bases. The J segment lost 1 base and the V segment lost 5 bases, leaving 7 bases of the junction unmatched. Germline values: CDR1 LGHNA, CDR2 YNFKEQ. This CDR3 is built from 15 residues. Written as DNA, the CDR3 is TGTGCCAGCAGCAAGAAGACAGGGATCCAAGAGACCCAGTACTTC. Protein sequence: CASSKKTGIQETQYF.

The CDR3 protein is CASSSGQGGQPQHF. As DNA, the CDR3 is TGTGCCAGCAGTAGCGGACAGGGAGGACAGCCCCAGCATTTT. The rearrangement joins TRBV2 to TRBJ1-5; 8 bases align to TRBD1. V lost 5 bases, J lost 7 bases, and 7 bases stayed unmatched. Germline V gene sequence: CDR1 SNHLY, CDR2 FYNNEI. The CDR3 has 14 amino acids. The full variable domain, rest sourced from reference TRBV2 and TRBJ1-5, is EPEVTQTPSHQVTQMGQEVILRCVPISNHLYFYWYRQILGQKVEFLVSFYNNEISEKSEIFDDQFSVERPDGSNFTLKIRSTKLEDSAMYFCASSSGQGGQPQHFGDGTRLSIL.